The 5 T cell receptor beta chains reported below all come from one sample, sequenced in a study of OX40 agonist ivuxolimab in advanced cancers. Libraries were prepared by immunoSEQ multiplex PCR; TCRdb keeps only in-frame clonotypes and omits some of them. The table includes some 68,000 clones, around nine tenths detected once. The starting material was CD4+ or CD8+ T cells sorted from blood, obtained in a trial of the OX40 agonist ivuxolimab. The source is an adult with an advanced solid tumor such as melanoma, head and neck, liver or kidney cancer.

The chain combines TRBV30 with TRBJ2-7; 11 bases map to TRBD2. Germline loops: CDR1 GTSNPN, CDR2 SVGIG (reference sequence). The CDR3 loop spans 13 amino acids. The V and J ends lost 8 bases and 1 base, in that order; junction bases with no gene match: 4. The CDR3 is CAGTSGSSYEQYF. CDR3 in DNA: TGTGCCGGTACTAGCGGGAGTTCCTACGAGCAGTACTTC.

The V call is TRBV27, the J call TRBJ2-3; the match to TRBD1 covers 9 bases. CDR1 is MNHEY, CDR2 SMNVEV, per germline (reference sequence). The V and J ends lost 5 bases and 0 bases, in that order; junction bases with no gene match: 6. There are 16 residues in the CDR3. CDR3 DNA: TGTGCCAGCAGTCCACAGGGGGCGATTAGCACAGATACGCAGTATTTT. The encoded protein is CASSPQGAISTDTQYF.

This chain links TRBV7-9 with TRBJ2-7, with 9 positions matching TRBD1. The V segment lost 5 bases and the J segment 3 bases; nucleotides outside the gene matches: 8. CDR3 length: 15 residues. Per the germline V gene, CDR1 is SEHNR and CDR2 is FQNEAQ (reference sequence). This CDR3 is CASSPGTGKGYEQYF. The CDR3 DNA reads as TGTGCCAGCAGCCCCGGGACAGGGAAAGGCTACGAGCAGTACTTC. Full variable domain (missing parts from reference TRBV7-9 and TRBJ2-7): DTGVSQNPRHKITKRGQNVTFRCDPISEHNRLYWYRQTLGQGPEFLTYFQNEAQLEKSRLLSDRFSAERPKGSFSTLEIQRTEQGDSAMYLCASSPGTGKGYEQYFGPGTRLTVT.

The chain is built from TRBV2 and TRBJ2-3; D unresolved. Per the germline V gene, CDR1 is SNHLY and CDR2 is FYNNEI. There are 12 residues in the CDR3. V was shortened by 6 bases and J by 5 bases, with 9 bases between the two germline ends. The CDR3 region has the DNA TGTGCCAGCAGCGTAGACGTAGATACGCAGTATTTT. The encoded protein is CASSVDVDTQYF.

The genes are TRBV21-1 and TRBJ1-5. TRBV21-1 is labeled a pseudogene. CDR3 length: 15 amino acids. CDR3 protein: CASSRNNTSNQPQHF. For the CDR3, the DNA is TGTGCCAGCAGCAGGAACAATACTAGCAATCAGCCCCAGCATTTT.